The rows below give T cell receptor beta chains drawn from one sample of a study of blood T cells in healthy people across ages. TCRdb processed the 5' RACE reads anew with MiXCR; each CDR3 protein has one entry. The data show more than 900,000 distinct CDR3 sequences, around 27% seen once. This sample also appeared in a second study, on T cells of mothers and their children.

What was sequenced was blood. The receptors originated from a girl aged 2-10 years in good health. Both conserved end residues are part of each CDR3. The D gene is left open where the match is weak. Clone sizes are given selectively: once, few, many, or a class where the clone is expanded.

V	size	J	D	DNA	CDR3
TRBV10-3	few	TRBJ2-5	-	TGTGCCATCAGTGAGGATCTTGTCGAGGGGGAGACCCAGTACTTC	CAISEDLVEGETQYF
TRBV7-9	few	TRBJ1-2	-	TGTGCCAGCCAAGACCTTGATGGCTACACCTTC	CASQDLDGYTF
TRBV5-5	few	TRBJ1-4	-	TGTGCCAGCAGCTATAATCCGACAGTAGTTAATGAAAAACTGTTTTTT	CASSYNPTVVNEKLFF
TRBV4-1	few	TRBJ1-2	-	TGCGCCAGCAGCTTCAATGGCCTGGGCTACACCTTC	CASSFNGLGYTF
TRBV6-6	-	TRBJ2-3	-	TGTGCCAGCAGCCTCCAGGACAGCCACACAGATACGCAGTATTTT	CASSLQDSHTDTQYF
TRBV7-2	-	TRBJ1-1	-	TGTGCCAGCAGCTTATACAGTCTCATGAACACTGAAGCTTTCTTT	CASSLYSLMNTEAFF
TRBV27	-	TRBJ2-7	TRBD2	TGTGCCAGCAGCTCCCAGTGGCGGGAGTCCAAGGGGTCCTACGAGCAGTACTTC	CASSSQWRESKGSYEQYF
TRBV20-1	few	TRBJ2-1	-	TGCAGTGCTAGTAAACGGGATTTTGCCAATGAGCAGTTCTTC	CSASKRDFANEQFF
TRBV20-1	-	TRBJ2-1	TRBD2	TGCAGTGCCCCCGGGCTAGCGGGCGGCATTGAGCAGTTCTTC	CSAPGLAGGIEQFF
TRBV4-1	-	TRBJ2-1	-	TGCGCCAGCAGCCTTTCAACGGGGCCTTACAATGAGCAGTTCTTC	CASSLSTGPYNEQFF
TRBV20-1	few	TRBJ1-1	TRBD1	TGCAGTGCTATGACCCGGGACAGGGGGTTAACTGAAGCTTTCTTT	CSAMTRDRGLTEAFF
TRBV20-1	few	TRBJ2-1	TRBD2	TGCAGTGCTTGGGGACTAGCGGGAGGGCCTGGGCATGAGCAGTTCTTC	CSAWGLAGGPGHEQFF
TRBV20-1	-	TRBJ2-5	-	TGCAGTGCTGGTTACCAAGAGACCCAGTACTTC	CSAGYQETQYF
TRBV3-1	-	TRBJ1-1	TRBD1	TGTGCCAGCAGCCTTTCGTTCCGGGACAGGGGGCCCACGAACACTGAAGCTTTCTTT	CASSLSFRDRGPTNTEAFF
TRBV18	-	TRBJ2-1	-	TGTGCCAGCTCACCGGTCTCTTTGCCGGGGATGGGATACAATGAGCAGTTCTTC	CASSPVSLPGMGYNEQFF
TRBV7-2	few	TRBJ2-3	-	TGTGCCAGCAGCTCGGGACTGCCGCCAGATACGCAGTATTTT	CASSSGLPPDTQYF
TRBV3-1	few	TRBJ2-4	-	TGTGCCAGCAGCCAGGGAGCGGTCCAGGCCAAAAACATTCAGTACTTC	CASSQGAVQAKNIQYF
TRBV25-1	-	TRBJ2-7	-	TGTGCCAGCAGTGAGTTGGACCAGGCCTACGAGCAGTACTTC	CASSELDQAYEQYF
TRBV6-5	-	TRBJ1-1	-	TGTGCCAGCTGTGGGACGGTGAACACTGAAGCTTTCTTT	CASCGTVNTEAFF
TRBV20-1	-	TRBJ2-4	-	TGCAGTGCTACCCCCAATGAGGCCAAAAACATTCAGTACTTC	CSATPNEAKNIQYF
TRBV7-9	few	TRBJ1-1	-	TGTGCCAGCTTCGGGGGCACTGAAGCTTTCTTT	CASFGGTEAFF
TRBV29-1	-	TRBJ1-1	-	TGCAGCGTTGGAACAGGGATGAACACTGAAGCTTTCTTT	CSVGTGMNTEAFF
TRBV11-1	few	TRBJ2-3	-	TGTGCCAGCAGCTTAGGAGAGACTCCCCTCGGCATCGATACGCAGTATTTT	CASSLGETPLGIDTQYF
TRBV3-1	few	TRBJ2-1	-	TGTGCCAGCAGCCAAGGACCTGGGGTAGTGTACTTC	CASSQGPGVVYF
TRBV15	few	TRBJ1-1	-	TGTGCCACCAGCAGAGAGGGCGCTGAAGCTTTCTTT	CATSREGAEAFF
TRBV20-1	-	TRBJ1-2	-	TGCAGTGCTAGATATTCGTCAGAGATTAACTATGGCTACACCTTC	CSARYSSEINYGYTF
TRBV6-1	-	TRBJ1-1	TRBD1	TGTGCCACCCTTATTTACCCGGCGGGACAGACGAACACTGAAGCTTTCTTT	CATLIYPAGQTNTEAFF
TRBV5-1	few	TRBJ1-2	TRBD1	TGCGCCAGCAGCGATCAGGGGGTCCATGGCTACACCTTC	CASSDQGVHGYTF
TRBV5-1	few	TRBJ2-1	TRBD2	TGCGCCAGCAGCTTGGGACTAGCGCTCAATGAGCAGTTCTTC	CASSLGLALNEQFF
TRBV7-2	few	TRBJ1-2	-	TGTGCCAGCAGCTTGCTAGGGGGGCAGAACTACACCTTC	CASSLLGGQNYTF
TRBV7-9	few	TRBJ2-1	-	TGTGCCAGCATTCCTCGGGGACTCAACAATGAGCAGTTCTTC	CASIPRGLNNEQFF
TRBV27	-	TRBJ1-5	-	TGTGCCAGCACCCTTCGGGGGGATAGCAATCAGCCCCAGCATTTT	CASTLRGDSNQPQHF
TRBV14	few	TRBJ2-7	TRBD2	TGTGCCAGCAACCCGAGCGGGGGACCGTACGAGCAGTACTTC	CASNPSGGPYEQYF
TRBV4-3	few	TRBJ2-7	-	TGCGCCAGCAGCCAAGATCCCAGGGGTTACGAGCAGTACTTC	CASSQDPRGYEQYF
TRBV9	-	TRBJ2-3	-	TGTGCCAGCAGCGGGGTTGGAGATACGCAGTATTTT	CASSGVGDTQYF
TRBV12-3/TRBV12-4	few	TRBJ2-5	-	TGTGCCAGCAGCCGCCCTTTGGAGACCCAGTACTTC	CASSRPLETQYF
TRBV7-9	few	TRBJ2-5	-	TGTGCCAGCAGCTTATCCGCGGCTTCCCCGGGCGAGACCCAGTACTTC	CASSLSAASPGETQYF
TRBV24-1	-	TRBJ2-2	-	TGTGCCACCAGTGACCGGAGACCTAACACCGGGGAGCTGTTTTTT	CATSDRRPNTGELFF
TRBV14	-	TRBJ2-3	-	TGTGCCAGCAGCCAAGCCTGGGGGGCGGCAGATACGCAGTATTTT	CASSQAWGAADTQYF
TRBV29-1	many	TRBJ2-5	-	TGCAGCGTTTTATACGGCGGGGAACAGACCCAGTACTTC	CSVLYGGEQTQYF
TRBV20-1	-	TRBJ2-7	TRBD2	TGCAGTGCGTACGCCGGGACTAGCAAAACCTACGAGCAGTACTTC	CSAYAGTSKTYEQYF
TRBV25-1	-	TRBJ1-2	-	TGTGCCAGCAGCCCCCCCGGCCGGGCGACTAACTATGGCTACACCTTC	CASSPPGRATNYGYTF
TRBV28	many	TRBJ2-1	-	TGTGCCAGCAGTTTCAACAATGAGCAGTTCTTC	CASSFNNEQFF
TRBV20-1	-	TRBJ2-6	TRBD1	TGCAGTGCTAGACGGGACAGGTCCTTCTCTGGGGCCAACGTCCTGACTTTC	CSARRDRSFSGANVLTF
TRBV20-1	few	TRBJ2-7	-	TGCAGTGCCCCGGCCGTCGACAGACTAATCTACGAGCAGTACTTC	CSAPAVDRLIYEQYF
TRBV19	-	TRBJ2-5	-	TGTGCCAGTAGTGGTTCCAGGGTAGAGACCCAGTACTTC	CASSGSRVETQYF
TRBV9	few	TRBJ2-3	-	TGTGCCAGCAGTGAGCGGACCATCCCCGAGGATACGCAGTATTTT	CASSERTIPEDTQYF
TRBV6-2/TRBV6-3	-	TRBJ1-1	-	TGTGCCAGCAGTGGGGGGATCCCTCGAGCTTTCTTT	CASSGGIPRAFF
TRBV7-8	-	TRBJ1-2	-	TGTGCCAGCAGCTTCAAGGAAAACTATGGCTACACCTTC	CASSFKENYGYTF
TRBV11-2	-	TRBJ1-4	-	TGTGCCAGCAGCTTAGAGGTAGAGCAGTCCTCAACTAATGAAAAACTGTTTTTT	CASSLEVEQSSTNEKLFF
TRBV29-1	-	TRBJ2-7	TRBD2	TGCAGCGTCTACGGACTAGCGGGCCTCTACGAGCAGTACTTC	CSVYGLAGLYEQYF
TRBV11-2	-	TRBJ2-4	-	TGTGCCAGCAGCTCATCCTCCCAGGGGGGGGAAAACATTCAGTACTTC	CASSSSSQGGENIQYF